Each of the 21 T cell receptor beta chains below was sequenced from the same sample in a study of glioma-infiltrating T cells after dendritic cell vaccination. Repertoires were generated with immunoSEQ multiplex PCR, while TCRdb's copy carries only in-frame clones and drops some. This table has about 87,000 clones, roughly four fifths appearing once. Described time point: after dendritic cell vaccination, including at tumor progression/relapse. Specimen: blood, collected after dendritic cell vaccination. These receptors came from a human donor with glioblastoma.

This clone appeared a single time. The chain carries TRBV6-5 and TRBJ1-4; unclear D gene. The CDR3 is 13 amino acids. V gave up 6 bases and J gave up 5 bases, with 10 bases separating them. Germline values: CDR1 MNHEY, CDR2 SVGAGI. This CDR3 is CASRRRGNEKLFF. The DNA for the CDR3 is TGTGCCAGCAGGCGACGGGGAAATGAAAAACTGTTTTTT.

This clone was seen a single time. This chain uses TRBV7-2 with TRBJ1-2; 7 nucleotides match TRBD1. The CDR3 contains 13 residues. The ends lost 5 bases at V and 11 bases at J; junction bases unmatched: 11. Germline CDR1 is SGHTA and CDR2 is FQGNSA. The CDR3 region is CASSQQGPYSYTF. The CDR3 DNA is TGTGCCAGCAGCCAACAGGGGCCCTATAGTTACACCTTC.

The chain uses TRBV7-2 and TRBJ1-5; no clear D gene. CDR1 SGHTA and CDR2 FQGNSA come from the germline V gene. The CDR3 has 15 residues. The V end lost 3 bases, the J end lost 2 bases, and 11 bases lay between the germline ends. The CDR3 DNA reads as TGTGCCAGCAGCTTGAGATACGGGGGCAATCAGCCCCAGCATTTT. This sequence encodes CASSLRYGGNQPQHF. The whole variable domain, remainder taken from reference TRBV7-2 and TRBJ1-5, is GAGVSQSPSNKVTEKGKDVELRCDPISGHTALYWYRQSLGQGLEFLIYFQGNSAPDKSGLPSDRFSAERTGGSVSTLTIQRTQQEDSAVYLCASSLRYGGNQPQHFGDGTRLSIL.

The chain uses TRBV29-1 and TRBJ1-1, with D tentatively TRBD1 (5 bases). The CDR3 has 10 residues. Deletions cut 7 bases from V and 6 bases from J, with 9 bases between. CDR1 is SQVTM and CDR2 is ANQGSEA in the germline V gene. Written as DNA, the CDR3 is TGCAGCGCCATGACAGCTGAAGCTTTCTTT. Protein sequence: CSAMTAEAFF.

The CDR3 loop is CASCPGTECTEAFF. The DNA for the CDR3 is TGCGCCAGTTGCCCCGGGACAGAATGCACTGAAGCTTTCTTT. The genes are TRBV5-1 and TRBJ1-1; 7 bases align to TRBD1. V trimming: 8 bases; J trimming: 4 bases; junction bases outside the gene matches: 11. The CDR3 length is 14 residues. CDR1 is SGHRS, CDR2 YFSETQ, per germline.

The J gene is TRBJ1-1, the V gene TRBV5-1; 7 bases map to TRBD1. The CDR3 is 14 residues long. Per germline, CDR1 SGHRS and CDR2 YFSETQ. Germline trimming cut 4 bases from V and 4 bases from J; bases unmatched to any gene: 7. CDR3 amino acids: CASSPGQPGTEAFF. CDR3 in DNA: TGCGCCAGCAGCCCGGGACAGCCAGGCACTGAAGCTTTCTTT.

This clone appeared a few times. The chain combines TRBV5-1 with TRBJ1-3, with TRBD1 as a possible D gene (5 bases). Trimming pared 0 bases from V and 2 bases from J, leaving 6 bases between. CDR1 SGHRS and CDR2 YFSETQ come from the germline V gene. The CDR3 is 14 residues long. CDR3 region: CASSLEDTGNTIYF. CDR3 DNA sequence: TGCGCCAGCAGCTTGGAGGACACTGGAAACACCATATATTTT.

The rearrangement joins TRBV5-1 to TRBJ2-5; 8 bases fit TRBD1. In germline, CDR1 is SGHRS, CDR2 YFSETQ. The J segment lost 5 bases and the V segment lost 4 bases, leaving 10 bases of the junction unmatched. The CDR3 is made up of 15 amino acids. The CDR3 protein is CASSPTGQGGETQYF. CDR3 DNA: TGCGCCAGCAGCCCGACTGGACAGGGCGGGGAGACCCAGTACTTC.

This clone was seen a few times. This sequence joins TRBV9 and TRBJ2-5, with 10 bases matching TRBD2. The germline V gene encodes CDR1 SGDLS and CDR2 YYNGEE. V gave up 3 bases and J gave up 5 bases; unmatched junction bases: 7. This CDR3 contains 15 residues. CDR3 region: CASSGDSGGRETQYF. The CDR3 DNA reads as TGTGCCAGCAGCGGAGATAGCGGGGGGCGGGAGACCCAGTACTTC.

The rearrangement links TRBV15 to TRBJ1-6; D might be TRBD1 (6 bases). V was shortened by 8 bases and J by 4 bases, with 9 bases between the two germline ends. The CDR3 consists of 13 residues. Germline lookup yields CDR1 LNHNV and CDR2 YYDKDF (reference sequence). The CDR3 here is CATAGQYNSPLHF. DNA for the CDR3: TGTGCCACCGCCGGACAGTATAATTCACCCCTCCACTTT.

CDR3 DNA sequence: TGTGCCAGCAGCTCAATGACTAAGGAGGAGTCCAATGAGCAGTTCTTC. As protein: CASSSMTKEESNEQFF. The chain recombines TRBV7-9 with TRBJ2-1; possibly TRBD2 for D (5 bases). The V end was cut by 4 bases, the J end by 6 bases, with 19 bases between. Germline lookup yields CDR1 SEHNR and CDR2 FQNEAQ (reference sequence). The CDR3 covers 16 residues. The complete variable domain, with remaining parts taken from reference TRBV7-9 and TRBJ2-1, reads DTGVSQNPRHKITKRGQNVTFRCDPISEHNRLYWYRQTLGQGPEFLTYFQNEAQLEKSRLLSDRFSAERPKGSFSTLEIQRTEQGDSAMYLCASSSMTKEESNEQFFGPGTRLTVL.

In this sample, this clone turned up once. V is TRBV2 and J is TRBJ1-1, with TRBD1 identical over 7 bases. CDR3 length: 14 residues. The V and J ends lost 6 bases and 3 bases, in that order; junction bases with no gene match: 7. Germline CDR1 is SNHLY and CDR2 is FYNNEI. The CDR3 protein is CASSRQGGYTEAFF. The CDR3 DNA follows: TGTGCCAGCAGCCGACAGGGTGGGTACACTGAAGCTTTCTTT.

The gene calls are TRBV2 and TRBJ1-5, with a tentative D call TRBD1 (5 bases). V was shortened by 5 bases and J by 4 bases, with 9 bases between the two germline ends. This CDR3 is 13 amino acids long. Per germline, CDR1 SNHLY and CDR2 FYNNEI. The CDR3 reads CASSYDSNQPQHF. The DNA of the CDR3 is TGTGCCAGCAGTTACGACAGTAATCAGCCCCAGCATTTT. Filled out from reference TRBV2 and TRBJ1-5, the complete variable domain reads EPEVTQTPSHQVTQMGQEVILRCVPISNHLYFYWYRQILGQKVEFLVSFYNNEISEKSEIFDDQFSVERPDGSNFTLKIRSTKLEDSAMYFCASSYDSNQPQHFGDGTRLSIL.

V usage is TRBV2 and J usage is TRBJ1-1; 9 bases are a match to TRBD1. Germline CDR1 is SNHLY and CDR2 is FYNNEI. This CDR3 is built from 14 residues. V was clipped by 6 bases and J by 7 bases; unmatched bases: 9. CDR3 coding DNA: TGTGCCAGCAGCCTGGACAGGGGAAGGGGTGAAGCTTTCTTT. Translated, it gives CASSLDRGRGEAFF.

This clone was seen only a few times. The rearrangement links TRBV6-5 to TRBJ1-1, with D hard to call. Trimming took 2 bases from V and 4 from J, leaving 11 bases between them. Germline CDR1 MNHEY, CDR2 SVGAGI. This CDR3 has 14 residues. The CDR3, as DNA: TGTGCCAGCAGTTACGGCCAGGAGGCCACTGAAGCTTTCTTT. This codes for CASSYGQEATEAFF.

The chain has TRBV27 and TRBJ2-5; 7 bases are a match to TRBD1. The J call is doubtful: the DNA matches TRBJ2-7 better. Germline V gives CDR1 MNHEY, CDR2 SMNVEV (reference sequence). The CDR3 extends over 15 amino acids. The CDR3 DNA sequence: TGTGCCAGCAGTTTAAGGGGGCTTGGGTACTACGAGCAGTACTTC. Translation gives CASSLRGLGYYEQYF.

CDR3: CASAETSSGYEQYF. For the CDR3, the DNA is TGTGCCAGCGCTGAAACATCGAGCGGCTACGAGCAGTACTTC. This chain uses TRBV7-2 with TRBJ2-5; TRBD2 might be the D (5 bases). The DNA end lines up better with TRBJ2-7; the J call may be wrong. Germline assignment: CDR1 SGHTA and CDR2 FQGNSA. The CDR3 contains 14 residues.

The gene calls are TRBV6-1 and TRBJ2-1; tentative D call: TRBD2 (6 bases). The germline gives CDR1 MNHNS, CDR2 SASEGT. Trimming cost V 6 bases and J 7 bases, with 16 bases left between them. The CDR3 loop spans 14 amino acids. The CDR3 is CASRMNTGDNEQFF. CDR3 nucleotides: TGTGCCAGCAGGATGAATACGGGGGATAATGAGCAGTTCTTC.

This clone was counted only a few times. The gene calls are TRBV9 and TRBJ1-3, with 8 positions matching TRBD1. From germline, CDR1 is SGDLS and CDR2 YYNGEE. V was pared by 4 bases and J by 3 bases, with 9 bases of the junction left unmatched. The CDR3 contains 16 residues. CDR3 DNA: TGTGCCAGCAGCCCCTGGGACAGGCTACGTGGAAACACCATATATTTT. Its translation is CASSPWDRLRGNTIYF.

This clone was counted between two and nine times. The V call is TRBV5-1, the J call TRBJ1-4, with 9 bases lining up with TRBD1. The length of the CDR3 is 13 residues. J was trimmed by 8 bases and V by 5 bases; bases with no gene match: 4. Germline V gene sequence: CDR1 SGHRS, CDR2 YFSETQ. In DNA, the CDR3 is TGCGCCAGCAGGACCGGGACAGGGGAAAAACTGTTTTTT. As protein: CASRTGTGEKLFF.

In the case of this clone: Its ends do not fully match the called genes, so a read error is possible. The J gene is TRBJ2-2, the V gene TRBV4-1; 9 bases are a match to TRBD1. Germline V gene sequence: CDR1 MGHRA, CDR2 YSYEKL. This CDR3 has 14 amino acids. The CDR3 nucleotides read TGTGCCAGCAAAGGACAGGGGTACACCGGGGAGCTGTTTTTT. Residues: CASKGQGYTGELFF.